Listed below are T cell receptor beta chains from one sample, sequenced in a study of cytomegalovirus exposure and HLA in healthy donors. Sequenced by immunoSEQ multiplex PCR; TCRdb stores in-frame clones only, minus some. There are over 150,000 clones in the sample; 75% to 85% occur only once, and 0.65% lies in the top ten. Sample: PBMCs. The origin of the receptors is a boy aged 10-17 years in good health and CMV-seronegative. CDR3s include the opening cysteine and the closing phenylalanine or tryptophan. The order of the fields is J gene, clone size, V gene, D gene, CDR3 protein, CDR3 DNA. The D gene is left open where the match is weak. For some rows the clone size is stated as once, few or many, or as a class when expanded; others skip it.

j_gene: TRBJ2-6
abundance: -
v_gene: TRBV6-1
d_gene: -
CDR3aa: CASGDIAVRANVLTF
CDR3nt: TGTGCCAGTGGGGACATCGCTGTTCGGGCCAACGTCCTGACTTTC

j_gene: TRBJ2-7
abundance: -
v_gene: TRBV11-3
d_gene: -
CDR3aa: CASSLDGRGYEQYF
CDR3nt: TGTGCCAGCAGCTTAGATGGCAGGGGATACGAGCAGTACTTC

j_gene: TRBJ1-2
abundance: once
v_gene: TRBV5-1
d_gene: TRBD1
CDR3aa: CASSLDSGGMWGYTF
CDR3nt: TGCGCCAGCAGCTTGGACTCAGGGGGCATGTGGGGCTACACCTTC

j_gene: TRBJ2-7
abundance: -
v_gene: TRBV10-1
d_gene: -
CDR3aa: CASSGPLPAEQYF
CDR3nt: TGCGCCAGCAGTGGTCCCCTACCCGCGGAGCAGTACTTC

j_gene: TRBJ2-2
abundance: -
v_gene: TRBV29-1
d_gene: -
CDR3aa: CSAVTVANTGELFF
CDR3nt: TGCAGCGCCGTAACAGTAGCGAACACCGGGGAGCTGTTTTTT

j_gene: TRBJ2-3
abundance: -
v_gene: TRBV19
d_gene: -
CDR3aa: CATVSGFTQYF
CDR3nt: TGTGCCACTGTTAGTGGTTTCACGCAGTATTTT

j_gene: TRBJ1-1
abundance: -
v_gene: TRBV10-2
d_gene: -
CDR3aa: CASSEEQGNTEAFF
CDR3nt: TGCGCCAGCAGTGAGGAGCAGGGGAACACTGAAGCTTTCTTT

j_gene: TRBJ1-5
abundance: -
v_gene: TRBV19
d_gene: TRBD1
CDR3aa: CASSPLTGTGGKGNQPQHF
CDR3nt: TGTGCCAGTAGTCCGTTAACCGGGACAGGGGGCAAGGGTAATCAGCCCCAGCATTTT

j_gene: TRBJ2-7
abundance: -
v_gene: TRBV29-1
d_gene: TRBD1
CDR3aa: CSVVPQGRNEQYF
CDR3nt: TGCAGCGTTGTCCCACAGGGGCGGAACGAGCAGTACTTC

j_gene: TRBJ1-3
abundance: once
v_gene: TRBV5-1
d_gene: TRBD1
CDR3aa: CASSRTGIDSGNTIYF
CDR3nt: TGCGCCAGCAGCAGGACAGGCATTGACTCTGGAAACACCATATATTTT

j_gene: TRBJ1-6
abundance: -
v_gene: TRBV5-4
d_gene: -
CDR3aa: CASSLDPAGDSPLHF
CDR3nt: TGTGCCAGCAGCTTGGATCCGGCAGGCGACTCACCCCTCCACTTT

j_gene: TRBJ2-3
abundance: once
v_gene: TRBV6-5
d_gene: TRBD1
CDR3aa: CASSLGTGIEDTQYF
CDR3nt: TGTGCCAGCAGTTTGGGGACAGGGATTGAGGATACGCAGTATTTT

j_gene: TRBJ1-5
abundance: -
v_gene: TRBV2
d_gene: -
CDR3aa: CASSGQGNQPQHF
CDR3nt: TGTGCCAGCAGTGGGCAGGGGAATCAGCCCCAGCATTTT

j_gene: TRBJ1-3
abundance: -
v_gene: TRBV7-3
d_gene: -
CDR3aa: CASSFGGGNTIYF
CDR3nt: TGTGCCAGCAGCTTCGGCGGCGGAAACACCATATATTTT

j_gene: TRBJ2-7
abundance: -
v_gene: TRBV19
d_gene: -
CDR3aa: CASSRGVYEQYF
CDR3nt: TGTGCCAGTAGTAGGGGAGTCTACGAGCAGTACTTC

j_gene: TRBJ2-2
abundance: -
v_gene: TRBV5-6
d_gene: TRBD2
CDR3aa: CASSLLSASGTTYTGELFF
CDR3nt: TGTGCCAGCAGCTTGTTATCGGCTAGCGGGACCACTTACACCGGGGAGCTGTTTTTT

j_gene: TRBJ1-6
abundance: -
v_gene: TRBV6-1
d_gene: -
CDR3aa: CASSFSRSYNSPLHF
CDR3nt: TGTGCCAGCAGTTTTTCGCGCTCCTATAATTCACCCCTCCACTTT

j_gene: TRBJ2-7
abundance: -
v_gene: TRBV19
d_gene: TRBD2
CDR3aa: CASKGLTDEQYF
CDR3nt: TGTGCCAGCAAGGGACTAACAGACGAGCAGTACTTC

j_gene: TRBJ1-5
abundance: once
v_gene: TRBV28
d_gene: TRBD1
CDR3aa: CASSLRQGRSNQPQHF
CDR3nt: TGTGCCAGCAGTCTCAGACAGGGAAGGAGCAATCAGCCCCAGCATTTT

j_gene: TRBJ1-2
abundance: -
v_gene: TRBV27
d_gene: -
CDR3aa: CASSLLPSYGYTF
CDR3nt: TGTGCCAGCAGTTTGTTACCCAGCTATGGCTACACCTTC

j_gene: TRBJ2-7
abundance: -
v_gene: TRBV6-5
d_gene: TRBD1
CDR3aa: CASSNPGGTYEQYF
CDR3nt: TGTGCCAGCAGTAACCCAGGGGGCACCTACGAGCAGTACTTC

j_gene: TRBJ2-1
abundance: few
v_gene: TRBV10-3
d_gene: TRBD2
CDR3aa: CAIKSGREVSYNEQFF
CDR3nt: TGTGCCATCAAGTCCGGGCGGGAGGTTTCCTACAATGAGCAGTTCTTC

j_gene: TRBJ1-1
abundance: -
v_gene: TRBV29-1
d_gene: -
CDR3aa: CSVDWTDMNTEAFF
CDR3nt: TGCAGCGTTGATTGGACAGACATGAACACTGAAGCTTTCTTT

j_gene: TRBJ1-1
abundance: -
v_gene: TRBV7-9
d_gene: TRBD1
CDR3aa: CASSTIEGAEDTEAFF
CDR3nt: TGTGCCAGCAGCACCATAGAGGGGGCCGAGGATACTGAAGCTTTCTTT

j_gene: TRBJ2-5
abundance: -
v_gene: TRBV5-4
d_gene: TRBD2
CDR3aa: CASTGRSQETQYF
CDR3nt: TGTGCCAGCACCGGGAGGTCCCAAGAGACCCAGTACTTC

j_gene: TRBJ2-7
abundance: -
v_gene: TRBV5-5
d_gene: -
CDR3aa: CASSLIQVNHEQYF
CDR3nt: TGTGCCAGCAGCTTGATACAGGTTAACCACGAGCAGTACTTC

j_gene: TRBJ2-3
abundance: -
v_gene: TRBV9
d_gene: -
CDR3aa: CASSGIIQGTDTQYF
CDR3nt: TGTGCCAGCAGCGGAATAATACAGGGCACAGATACGCAGTATTTT

j_gene: TRBJ2-7
abundance: -
v_gene: TRBV30
d_gene: TRBD1
CDR3aa: CAWRTGGAPDEQYF
CDR3nt: TGTGCCTGGAGAACAGGGGGCGCCCCCGACGAGCAGTACTTC

j_gene: TRBJ2-3
abundance: -
v_gene: TRBV7-9
d_gene: TRBD1
CDR3aa: CASSPRQGGLTDTQYF
CDR3nt: TGTGCCAGCAGCCCTAGACAGGGGGGTCTCACAGATACGCAGTATTTT

j_gene: TRBJ2-7
abundance: -
v_gene: TRBV6-6
d_gene: -
CDR3aa: CARTQRGSVYEQYF
CDR3nt: TGTGCCAGGACCCAAAGGGGGTCAGTCTACGAGCAGTACTTC

j_gene: TRBJ2-7
abundance: few
v_gene: TRBV6-1
d_gene: -
CDR3aa: CASRDGTPYEQYF
CDR3nt: TGTGCCAGCAGGGATGGGACTCCCTACGAGCAGTACTTC

j_gene: TRBJ2-7
abundance: -
v_gene: TRBV30
d_gene: -
CDR3aa: CAWSIKTVFYEQYF
CDR3nt: TGTGCCTGGTCCATAAAGACAGTTTTCTACGAGCAGTACTTC

j_gene: TRBJ1-2
abundance: -
v_gene: TRBV7-2
d_gene: -
CDR3aa: CASSKEGGRNYGYTF
CDR3nt: TGTGCCAGCAGCAAAGAGGGAGGACGGAACTATGGCTACACCTTC

j_gene: TRBJ2-5
abundance: -
v_gene: TRBV2
d_gene: -
CDR3aa: CATSFSQYF
CDR3nt: TGTGCCACCTCGTTCAGCCAGTACTTC

j_gene: TRBJ1-4
abundance: once
v_gene: TRBV11-2
d_gene: -
CDR3aa: CASRPGAGEGEKLFF
CDR3nt: TGTGCCAGCAGGCCCGGAGCAGGGGAAGGTGAAAAACTGTTTTTT

j_gene: TRBJ1-1
abundance: once
v_gene: TRBV4-1
d_gene: TRBD1
CDR3aa: CASSQDKRPDRAENTEAFF
CDR3nt: TGCGCCAGCAGCCAAGATAAGCGCCCTGACAGGGCCGAGAACACTGAAGCTTTCTTT

j_gene: TRBJ2-2
abundance: few
v_gene: TRBV10-3
d_gene: -
CDR3aa: CAISTSKDSNTGELFF
CDR3nt: TGTGCCATCAGTACCTCAAAGGACAGTAACACCGGGGAGCTGTTTTTT

j_gene: TRBJ1-5
abundance: few
v_gene: TRBV27
d_gene: -
CDR3aa: CASSTLDRSNQPQHF
CDR3nt: TGTGCCAGCAGTACCCTCGACAGAAGCAATCAGCCCCAGCATTTT

j_gene: TRBJ1-2
abundance: -
v_gene: TRBV19
d_gene: TRBD1
CDR3aa: CASSPRDREAYGYTF
CDR3nt: TGTGCCAGTAGTCCCCGGGACAGGGAAGCCTATGGCTACACCTTC

j_gene: TRBJ2-5
abundance: -
v_gene: TRBV12-5
d_gene: TRBD1
CDR3aa: CASGLGQGRFQETQYF
CDR3nt: TGTGCTAGTGGTTTGGGACAGGGGAGGTTCCAAGAGACCCAGTACTTC

j_gene: TRBJ2-7
abundance: -
v_gene: TRBV28
d_gene: -
CDR3aa: CASSKGWGVAYEQYF
CDR3nt: TGTGCCAGCAGTAAGGGGTGGGGGGTCGCCTACGAGCAGTACTTC

j_gene: TRBJ1-2
abundance: -
v_gene: TRBV5-8
d_gene: -
CDR3aa: CASSLAAGGLYGYTF
CDR3nt: TGTGCCAGCAGCTTGGCCGCAGGAGGACTCTATGGCTACACCTTC

j_gene: TRBJ1-6
abundance: -
v_gene: TRBV30
d_gene: -
CDR3aa: CAWNFEGSPLHF
CDR3nt: TGTGCCTGGAACTTTGAGGGATCACCCCTCCACTTT

j_gene: TRBJ2-7
abundance: -
v_gene: TRBV4-1
d_gene: TRBD1
CDR3aa: CASRSPGQGAREQYF
CDR3nt: TGCGCCAGCCGCTCTCCGGGACAGGGGGCTCGCGAGCAGTACTTC

j_gene: TRBJ1-2
abundance: -
v_gene: TRBV5-4
d_gene: -
CDR3aa: CASTFARAVNYGYTF
CDR3nt: TGTGCCAGCACCTTCGCGAGGGCAGTTAACTATGGCTACACCTTC

j_gene: TRBJ1-4
abundance: -
v_gene: TRBV6-1
d_gene: -
CDR3aa: CASSEAHGGMREKLFF
CDR3nt: TGTGCCAGCAGTGAAGCGCACGGGGGAATGAGGGAAAAACTGTTTTTT

j_gene: TRBJ2-7
abundance: few
v_gene: TRBV6-4
d_gene: TRBD2
CDR3aa: CARRKREFHEQYF
CDR3nt: TGTGCCAGGCGGAAGCGGGAGTTCCACGAGCAGTACTTC

j_gene: TRBJ2-7
abundance: -
v_gene: TRBV14
d_gene: TRBD2
CDR3aa: CASSHITAGFEQYF
CDR3nt: TGTGCCAGCAGCCATATTACAGCGGGGTTCGAGCAGTACTTC

j_gene: TRBJ1-1
abundance: few
v_gene: TRBV7-9
d_gene: -
CDR3aa: CASSLYFFSEGRPNTEAFF
CDR3nt: TGTGCCAGCAGCTTATACTTTTTTTCGGAGGGACGTCCGAATACTGAAGCTTTCTTT

j_gene: TRBJ2-7
abundance: -
v_gene: TRBV7-2
d_gene: -
CDR3aa: CASSLGHMDYEQYF
CDR3nt: TGTGCCAGCAGCTTAGGCCACATGGACTACGAGCAGTACTTC

j_gene: TRBJ2-7
abundance: once
v_gene: TRBV14
d_gene: TRBD1
CDR3aa: CASSTDRGPHEQYF
CDR3nt: TGTGCCAGCAGCACCGACAGGGGGCCCCACGAGCAGTACTTC

j_gene: TRBJ2-5
abundance: -
v_gene: TRBV5-6
d_gene: -
CDR3aa: CASSRDNKETQYF
CDR3nt: TGTGCCAGCAGCCGCGATAATAAGGAGACCCAGTACTTC

j_gene: TRBJ1-1
abundance: -
v_gene: TRBV7-6
d_gene: -
CDR3aa: CASSPREMNTEAFF
CDR3nt: TGTGCCAGCAGCCCTAGAGAAATGAACACTGAAGCTTTCTTT